This T cell receptor (beta chain) was profiled in a study of blood T cell repertoires in COVID-19. Overall study context: COVID-19 samples, acute and convalescent, were from the United States, Italy and Spain. Sample material is recorded as cDNA or gDNA derived from T cells, B-cell-depleted T cells, or PBMCs.

Data came from immunoSEQ multiplex PCR; TCRdb stores just in-frame clones and leaves some out. The repertoire includes about 130,000 clones, roughly 83% of them detected once, and 16% sits in the top ten. In germline, CDR1 is SEHNR, CDR2 FQNEAQ (reference sequence). The germline V and J ends were trimmed by 1 base and 9 bases, with 11 bases remaining between them. This CDR3 has 13 residues. The TCR sequence derives from a woman in her forties or fifties with acute or convalescent COVID-19. Source material: peripheral blood. The chain is built from TRBV7-9 and TRBJ2-3; no firm D call. CDR3 residues: CASSLELENTQYF. As DNA, the CDR3 is TGTGCCAGCAGCTTAGAATTAGAAAACACGCAGTATTTT.